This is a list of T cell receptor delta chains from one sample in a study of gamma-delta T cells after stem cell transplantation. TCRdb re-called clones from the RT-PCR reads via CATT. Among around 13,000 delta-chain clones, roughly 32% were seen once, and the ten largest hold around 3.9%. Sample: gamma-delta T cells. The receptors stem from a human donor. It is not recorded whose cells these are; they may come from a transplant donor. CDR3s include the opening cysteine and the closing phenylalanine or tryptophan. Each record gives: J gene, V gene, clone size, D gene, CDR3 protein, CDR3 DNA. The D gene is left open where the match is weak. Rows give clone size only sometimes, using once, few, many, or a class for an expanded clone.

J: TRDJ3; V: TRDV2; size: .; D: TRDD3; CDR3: CACDTGGYLSWDTRQMFF; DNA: TGTGCCTGTGACACTGGGGGATACCTCTCCTGGGACACCCGACAGATGTTTTTC
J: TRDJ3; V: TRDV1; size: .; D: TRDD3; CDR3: CALGELGRPYWGTPPSWDTRQMFF; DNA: TGTGCTCTTGGGGAACTCGGCAGGCCGTACTGGGGGACCCCACCCTCCTGGGACACCCGACAGATGTTTTTC
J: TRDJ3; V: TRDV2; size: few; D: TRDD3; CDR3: CACGTGGGYGDTRQMFF; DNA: TGTGCCTGTGGCACCGGTGGGGGATACGGGGACACCCGACAGATGTTTTTC
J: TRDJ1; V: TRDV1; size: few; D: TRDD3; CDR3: CALGKGPGDTADKLIF; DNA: TGTGCTCTTGGGAAGGGGCCGGGGGATACTGCCGATAAACTCATCTTT
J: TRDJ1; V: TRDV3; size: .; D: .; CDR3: CAFADCPTKKLIF; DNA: TGTGCCTTTGCAGACTGCCCCACAAAGAAACTCATCTTT
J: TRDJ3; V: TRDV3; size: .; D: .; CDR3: CAFSLWISTWDTRQMFF; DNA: TGTGCCTTTAGTCTGTGGATTTCAACCTGGGACACCCGACAGATGTTTTTC
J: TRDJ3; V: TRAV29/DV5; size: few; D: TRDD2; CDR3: CAASRLPTRTPCSWDTRQMFF; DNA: TGTGCAGCAAGCCGCCTTCCTACGCGTACTCCTTGCTCCTGGGACACCCGACAGATGTTTTTC
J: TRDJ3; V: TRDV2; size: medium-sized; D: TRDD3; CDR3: CACDTVLGDSWDTRQMFF; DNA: TGTGCCTGTGACACCGTACTGGGGGACTCCTGGGACACCCGACAGATGTTTTTC
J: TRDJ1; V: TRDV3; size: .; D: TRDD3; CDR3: CAFKDPLLGDKLIF; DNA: TGTGCCTTCAAAGATCCGTTACTGGGGGATAAACTCATCTTT
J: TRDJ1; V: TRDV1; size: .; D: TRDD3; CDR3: CALGESTSTGGFFTDKLIF; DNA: TGTGCTCTTGGGGAATCTACCTCGACTGGGGGATTTTTCACCGATAAACTCATCTTT
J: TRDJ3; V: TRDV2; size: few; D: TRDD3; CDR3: CACDASSYGGLGDTKRRSSWDTRQMFF; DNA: TGTGCCTGTGACGCCTCCTCCTACGGGGGGCTGGGGGATACCAAGAGGAGAAGCTCCTGGGACACCCGACAGATGTTTTTC
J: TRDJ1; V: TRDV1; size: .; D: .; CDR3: CALGERLRGDKLIF; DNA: TGTGCTCTTGGGGAGAGGCTACGCGGCGATAAACTCATCTTT
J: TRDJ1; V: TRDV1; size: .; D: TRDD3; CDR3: CALGELARNLGDNKASGKDKLIF; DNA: TGTGCTCTTGGGGAACTCGCGAGGAACCTGGGGGATAATAAAGCATCAGGGAAGGATAAACTCATCTTT
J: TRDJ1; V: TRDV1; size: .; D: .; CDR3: CALKPKGDCWGPYTDKLIF; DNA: TGTGCTCTTAAACCAAAAGGGGATTGCTGGGGCCCTTACACCGATAAACTCATCTTT
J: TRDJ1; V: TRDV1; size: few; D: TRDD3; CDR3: CALGEREHPGGFLTDKLIF; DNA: TGTGCTCTTGGGGAACGCGAACACCCTGGGGGATTTCTCACCGATAAACTCATCTTT
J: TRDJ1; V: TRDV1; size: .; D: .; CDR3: CALGGLGKNLVGCGTDKLIF; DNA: TGTGCTCTTGGGGGCCTTGGGAAGAACTTGGTGGGCTGTGGCACCGATAAACTCATCTTT